The subject of this entry is one TCR beta chain. Its antigen is not identified. The data are from a study of blood T cell dynamics during melanoma immunotherapy. Study as a whole: Standard first-line treatment here was pembrolizumab or nivolumab plus ipilimumab in metastatic melanoma. Findings and limits, study-wide: PBMC repertoires of eventual disease-control patients split at W3 into clonality or diversity gains.

The time point here: pre-treatment baseline. Samples come from before therapy and from week 3 after the first blockade cycle. Apart from two fast progressors, RECIST 1.1 response was judged 12 weeks post-infusion. Germline-derived CDR1 and CDR2 are SQVTM and ANQGSEA. The CDR3 runs to 13 residues. The V and J ends lost 5 bases and 4 bases, in that order; junction bases with no gene match: 5. TCRdb's table, derived via immunoSEQ multiplex PCR, lists solely in-frame clones and lacks some. The profile shows over 13,000 clones, about 83% of them singletons. Sequenced material: blood, taken from a patient treated with checkpoint blockade. The chain joins TRBV29-1 to TRBJ1-5; 7 bases align to TRBD1. The clonotype was recovered from a human donor with melanoma. CDR3 residues: CSVRQGRNQPQHF. CDR3 nucleotide sequence: TGCAGCGTTCGACAGGGAAGGAATCAGCCCCAGCATTTT. Full variable domain (missing parts from reference TRBV29-1 and TRBJ1-5): SAVISQKPSRDICQRGTSLTIQCQVDSQVTMMFWYRQQPGQSLTLIATANQGSEATYESGFVIDKFPISRPNLTFSTLTVSNMSPEDSSIYLCSVRQGRNQPQHFGDGTRLSIL.